This T cell receptor beta chain emerged from a study of vaccination and CD4 T cells after COVID-19. General study results and limits: Looking at convalescent patients, a median roughly 90% of reactive clones were present only post-vaccination.

Described treatment: roughly 11-day PBMC culture with coronavirus spike peptide pools or control peptides (ViraFEST assay). Following expansion of antigen-specific T cells with peptide pools, ViraFEST then sequenced TCRs. Cultured CD4+ T-cell DNA underwent Oncomine TCR Beta short-read sequencing. MiXCR, applied by TCRdb to the PCR reads, yields one record per CDR3 protein. The table has tens of thousands of distinct CDR3 sequences, under 55% seen once. On this clonotype: Its antigen is currently unknown.

This CDR3 comprises 13 residues. Germline lookup yields CDR1 LNHDA and CDR2 SQIVND (reference sequence). Trimming took off 6 bases at V and 7 bases at J, with 10 bases between the two ends. The V and J genes are TRBV19 and TRBJ1-6, with a possible D match to TRBD1 (5 bases). The receptor's source is a human donor who had recovered from COVID-19. The sample was CD4+ T cells from blood, cultured in vitro. The DNA for the CDR3 is TGTGCCAGTAGCCCGGGGGAGAATTCACCCCTCCACTTT. This gives the protein CASSPGENSPLHF.